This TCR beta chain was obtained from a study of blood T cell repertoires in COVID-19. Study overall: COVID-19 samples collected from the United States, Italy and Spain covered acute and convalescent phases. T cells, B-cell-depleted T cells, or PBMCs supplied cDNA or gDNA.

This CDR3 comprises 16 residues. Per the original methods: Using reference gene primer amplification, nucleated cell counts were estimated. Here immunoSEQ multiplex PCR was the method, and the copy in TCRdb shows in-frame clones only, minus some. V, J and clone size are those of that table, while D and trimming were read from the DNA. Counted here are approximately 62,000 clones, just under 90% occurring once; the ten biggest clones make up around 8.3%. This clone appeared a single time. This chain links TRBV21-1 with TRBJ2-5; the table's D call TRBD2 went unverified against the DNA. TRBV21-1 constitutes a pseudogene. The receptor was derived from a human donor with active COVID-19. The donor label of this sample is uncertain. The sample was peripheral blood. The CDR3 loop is CASSKARLAGVGVQYF. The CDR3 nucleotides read TGTGCCAGCAGCAAAGCGAGACTAGCGGGGGTAGGTGTCCAGTACTTC.